This is a list of T cell receptor beta chains from one sample in a study of Ad26.COV2.S vaccination and SARS-CoV-2 variants. Here immunoSEQ multiplex PCR was the method, and the copy in TCRdb shows in-frame clones only, minus some. Of about 460,000 clones listed, 80% to 90% are singletons. Sequences were derived from peripheral blood, sampled in a trial of Ad26.COV2.S vaccine versus placebo. These TCRs come from a person aged 18-60 years who received the Ad26.COV2.S COVID-19 vaccine or a placebo. CDR3s include the opening cysteine and the closing phenylalanine or tryptophan.

V: TRBV3-1/TRBV3-2; J: TRBJ2-1; length: 14; CDR3: CASSPSRRYNEQFF
V: TRBV12-3/TRBV12-4; J: TRBJ2-7; length: 13; CDR3: CASSLEGPYEQYF
V: TRBV6-5; J: TRBJ2-7; length: 13; CDR3: CASSYKPSYEQYF
V: TRBV2; J: TRBJ1-1; length: 14; CDR3: CATPGREGNTEAFF
V: TRBV9; J: TRBJ1-5; length: 15; CDR3: CASSASPGENQPQHF
V: TRBV5-1; J: TRBJ2-1; length: 16; CDR3: CASSSPLAGSYNEQFF
V: TRBV5-1; J: TRBJ2-3; length: 14; CDR3: CASSLAQRSDTQYF
V: TRBV2; J: TRBJ1-2; length: 13; CDR3: CASSVGTGDGYTF
V: TRBV2; J: TRBJ1-2; length: 13; CDR3: CASDTGGVYGYTF
V: TRBV18; J: TRBJ1-1; length: 17; CDR3: CASSPLGGNRESTEAFF
V: TRBV10-2; J: TRBJ1-1; length: 17; CDR3: CASSESGITFGRTGAFF
V: TRBV6-2/TRBV6-3; J: TRBJ1-5; length: 16; CDR3: CASSSGRGDSNQPQHF
V: TRBV7-2; J: TRBJ2-5; length: 14; CDR3: CASSLISRGGTQYF
V: TRBV20-1; J: TRBJ1-1; length: 13; CDR3: CSASGRTNTEAFF
V: TRBV7-2; J: TRBJ1-2; length: 16; CDR3: CASSLGGDRGFNGYTF
V: TRBV6-6; J: TRBJ2-3; length: 15; CDR3: CASRLERENTDTQYF
V: TRBV7-8; J: TRBJ1-5; length: 16; CDR3: CASSLVTARDYQPQHF
V: TRBV3-1/TRBV3-2; J: TRBJ2-3; length: 14; CDR3: CASSRQTSTDTQYF
V: TRBV10-3; J: TRBJ2-1; length: 14; CDR3: CAISESTSGRGQFF
V: TRBV5-6; J: TRBJ1-2; length: 17; CDR3: CASSPTVLGPMNYGYTF
V: TRBV7-2; J: TRBJ2-1; length: 14; CDR3: CASSPGRQNNEQFF
V: TRBV5-8; J: TRBJ2-1; length: 16; CDR3: CASSLSGRLSYNEQFF
V: TRBV24-1; J: TRBJ2-1; length: 15; CDR3: CATSERAGAYNEQFF
V: TRBV19; J: TRBJ1-3; length: 11; CDR3: CASSSGNTIYF
V: TRBV4-3; J: TRBJ1-6; length: 15; CDR3: CASSQGTGYNSPLHF
V: TRBV3-1/TRBV3-2; J: TRBJ1-5; length: 12; CDR3: CASSQVTGPQHF
V: TRBV25-1; J: TRBJ2-7; length: 15; CDR3: CASSDSSGSFYEQYF
V: TRBV6-5; J: TRBJ1-1; length: 15; CDR3: CASSLPDMGDTEAFF
V: TRBV9; J: TRBJ1-4; length: 14; CDR3: CASSVGAQNEKLFF
V: TRBV6-5; J: TRBJ2-5; length: 13; CDR3: CASRPGSQETQYF
V: TRBV27; J: TRBJ2-7; length: 13; CDR3: CASTVSGAAEQYF
V: TRBV7-8; J: TRBJ1-1; length: 17; CDR3: CASSLSPVGGMNTEAFF
V: TRBV30; J: TRBJ2-1; length: 17; CDR3: CAWSGGGRGISYNEQFF